A single sample gave rise to the 9 T cell receptor beta chains below, sequenced in a study of OX40 agonist ivuxolimab in advanced cancers. Here immunoSEQ multiplex PCR was the method, and the copy in TCRdb shows in-frame clones only, minus some. The data contain 20,000 to 25,000 clones, 88% of them seen just once; the ten biggest clones take up about 10%. Source: CD4+ or CD8+ T cells sorted from blood, taken in a trial of the OX40 agonist ivuxolimab. These receptors were collected from an adult with an advanced solid tumor such as melanoma, head and neck, liver or kidney cancer.

A word on this clone: At one end the junction does not follow the germline gene, possibly because of a read error. This sequence joins TRBV29-1 and TRBJ1-4; no clear D. Looked up from germline, CDR1 is SQVTM and CDR2 is ANQGSEA. The CDR3 is 8 residues long. The CDR3 nucleotides read TGCAGCGTTGGAGGGTCGAGTTTT. Protein: CSVGGSSF.

This clone has more than one count but fewer than ten. The chain combines TRBV7-7 with TRBJ2-5; D is perhaps TRBD1 (5 bases). Trimming left V 5 bases short and J 4 bases short, with 17 bases between. Per germline, CDR1 SSHAT and CDR2 FNYEAQ (reference sequence). This CDR3 contains 15 residues. The CDR3 DNA is TGTGCCAGCAGCGTATCCACAGGATCTGGAGAGACCCAGTACTTC. Amino acid sequence: CASSVSTGSGETQYF.

The V call is TRBV29-1, the J call TRBJ2-7; 8 positions match TRBD1. This CDR3 has 16 amino acids. With V trimmed by 7 bases and J by 5 bases, 19 bases remained unmatched. The V gene's germline CDR1 is SQVTM and CDR2 ANQGSEA. CDR3 loop: CSAVDPTGALFHEQYF. Written as DNA, the CDR3 is TGCAGCGCCGTGGATCCGACAGGGGCCCTCTTCCACGAGCAGTACTTC.

The CDR3 spells CASSIGPSSYNEQFF. The CDR3 coding sequence is TGTGCCAGTAGTATAGGGCCCAGTTCCTACAATGAGCAGTTCTTC. The V and J genes are TRBV19 and TRBJ2-1, with D unclear. The CDR3 has 15 residues. CDR1 and CDR2 from the germline V gene are LNHDA and SQIVND (reference sequence). Trimming took off 1 base at V and 1 base at J, with 8 bases between the two ends.

This chain joins TRBV7-9 and TRBJ2-1; the match to TRBD2 covers 7 bases. V lost 2 bases to trimming and J lost 9 bases; unmatched junction nucleotides: 4. The CDR3 totals 13 residues. Germline lookup yields CDR1 SEHNR and CDR2 FQNEAQ (reference sequence). The CDR3 bases are TGTGCCAGCAGCTTATGGGCGGGGGTTGAGCAGTTCTTC. It codes for CASSLWAGVEQFF.

The chain links TRBV11-2 to TRBJ2-7; D is undetermined. V lost 3 bases to trimming and J lost 2 bases, with 8 bases between them. Germline CDR1 reads SGHAT; CDR2 reads FQNNGV. This CDR3 is 13 amino acids long. The CDR3: CASSFGRAYEQYF. In DNA form, the CDR3 reads TGTGCCAGCAGCTTTGGGCGAGCCTACGAGCAGTACTTC.

This sequence joins TRBV28 and TRBJ2-3; 11 nucleotides align to TRBD2. Germline V gene sequence: CDR1 MDHEN, CDR2 SYDVKM. The CDR3 runs 17 residues. V was clipped by 5 bases and J by 7 bases; unmatched bases: 14. CDR3 residues: CASSHIPLAGGRNTQYF. As DNA, the CDR3 is TGTGCCAGCAGTCACATTCCCCTAGCGGGAGGACGTAATACGCAGTATTTT.

The chain combines TRBV29-1 with TRBJ2-7, with 9 nucleotides matching TRBD1. J lost 6 bases, V lost 5 bases, and 17 bases had no gene match. CDR1 and CDR2 (germline): SQVTM, ANQGSEA. This CDR3 has 16 residues. This chain's CDR3 is CSVMATGQGMLSEQYF. In DNA, the CDR3 is TGCAGCGTTATGGCGACCGGACAGGGGATGTTATCCGAGCAGTACTTC.

V is TRBV6-4 and J is TRBJ2-1; no firm D call. The CDR3 contains 13 residues. V was clipped by 2 bases and J by 4 bases, with 6 bases between them. CDR1 MRHNA and CDR2 SNTAGT come from the germline V gene. The CDR3 region is CASSDKLYNEQFF. The CDR3, as DNA: TGTGCCAGCAGTGACAAGTTGTACAATGAGCAGTTCTTC.